This record covers a single T cell receptor beta chain. The target antigen is unknown. This CDR3 is built from 14 residues. Germline V lookup: CDR1 SQVTM, CDR2 ANQGSEA. Losses at the gene ends were 7 bases for V and 2 bases for J; bases not matched to a gene: 10. This entry is derived from a study of beta chain features in type 1 diabetes. About the research overall: The number of sorted cells examined across all samples was some 99 million. Regarding the study as a whole: Patients with Type 1 diabetes showed moderately but significantly shorter TCRB CDR3s in all four CD4+ subsets. Insertion counts at VDJ junctions were lower in type 1 diabetes patients, who also showed more deletions there.

Purities in excess of 95% were seen in all sorted populations. All of the isolated RNA was reverse transcribed, so expressed TCRB transcripts were sequenced. Naive, central memory and regulatory T cell samples came to a mean of roughly 4 million reads. Method: immunoSEQ multiplex PCR; TCRdb's copy keeps in-frame clones and lacks some. Of 250,000 to 300,000 clones listed, around 24% are singletons. The TCR comes from a woman aged 25 to 39 with type 1 diabetes. Sequenced: naive CD4+ T cells from blood. J is TRBJ2-5 and V is TRBV29-1; TRBD1 matches 7 bases. The CDR3 protein is CSGLLGQRQETQYF. In DNA, the CDR3 is TGCAGCGGGCTCCTGGGACAGAGACAAGAGACCCAGTACTTC.